Sequencing of this T cell receptor (beta chain) was carried out in a study of OX40 agonist ivuxolimab in advanced cancers. Background on the study: Partial responses were seen in three patients, one with hepatocellular carcinoma and two with cutaneous melanoma.

Comments on this clone: Its antigen remains unknown.

Study results and limitations: At 0.1-3.0 mg/kg, partial responders had clonal expansion among the lowest observed. Clonal expansion from baseline to week 6 occurred in both CD4+ and CD8+ T cells.

Profiling relied on immunoSEQ multiplex PCR, and the TCRdb table lists in-frame clones only, not all of them. The sample records 48,000 or so clones, approximately 91% being singletons. CDR3 length: 16 residues. V shed 4 bases, J shed 5 bases, and the junction held 14 bases outside the gene matches. Germline V gives CDR1 SGHRS, CDR2 YFSETQ. This sequence was found in an adult with an advanced solid tumor such as melanoma, head and neck, liver or kidney cancer. The sample consisted of CD4+ or CD8+ T cells sorted from blood, taken in a trial of the OX40 agonist ivuxolimab. J is TRBJ2-5 and V is TRBV5-1; 7 bases fit TRBD1. CDR3 nucleotide sequence: TGCGCCAGCAGCCATAGACAGGGTTTCGCGAGCGAGACCCAGTACTTC. Translation gives CASSHRQGFASETQYF. Based on the CDR3 plus reference TRBV5-1 and TRBJ2-5, the full variable domain is KAGVTQTPRYLIKTRGQQVTLSCSPISGHRSVSWYQQTPGQGLQFLFEYFSETQRNKGNFPGRFSGRQFSNSRSEMNVSTLELGDSALYLCASSHRQGFASETQYFGPGTRLLVL.